A single sample gave rise to the 8 T cell receptor beta chains below, sequenced in a study of cytomegalovirus exposure and HLA in healthy donors. A multiplex PCR was run with 60 Vbeta primers and 13 Jbeta primers. Measured with immunoSEQ multiplex PCR; TCRdb has only the in-frame clones, and not every one. The sample shows approximately 190,000 clones, roughly 70% of them seen only once. Sequencing was done on a sample of PBMCs. These receptors all stem from a woman aged 25 to 45 in good health and CMV-seronegative.

The V gene is TRBV11-2, the J gene TRBJ2-3, with 8 nucleotides matching TRBD1. This CDR3 comprises 16 residues. Germline V gene data show CDR1 as SGHAT and CDR2 as FQNNGV. V dropped 0 bases and J dropped 13; count of bases not matched to a gene: 15. The CDR3 DNA reads TGTGCCAGCAGCTTAGATGGCCGTCTACAGGGGGAAGGCGAGTATTTT. It is translated as CASSLDGRLQGEGEYF.

The rearrangement links TRBV4-1 to TRBJ2-5; TRBD1 aligns across 9 bases. The better agreement between TRBJ2-7 and the DNA end casts doubt on the J call. Germline lookup yields CDR1 MGHRA and CDR2 YSYEKL. The CDR3 is 16 residues long. The CDR3 sequence: CASSLTGTGSHYEQYF. The CDR3 nucleotides read TGCGCCAGCAGCCTCACGGGGACAGGGTCACATTACGAGCAGTACTTC.

J is TRBJ2-7 and V is TRBV4-3, with TRBD2 matching over 9 bases. J lost 2 bases, V lost 0 bases, and 2 bases had no gene match. This CDR3 has 15 amino acids. Per the germline V gene, CDR1 is LGHNA and CDR2 is YSLEER. The CDR3 nucleotides read TGCGCCAGCAGCCAAGAGGCGGGAGGGCCCTACGAGCAGTACTTC. This translates into CASSQEAGGPYEQYF.

The rearrangement uses TRBV30 and TRBJ2-7, with D maybe TRBD2 (6 bases). Germline V CDR1 and CDR2: GTSNPN, SVGIG (reference sequence). This CDR3 is 13 amino acids long. Deletions cut 3 bases from V and 2 bases from J, with 11 bases between. The CDR3 loop reads CAWRGGAAYEQYF. CDR3 DNA: TGTGCCTGGAGGGGCGGGGCGGCCTACGAGCAGTACTTC.

The rearrangement links TRBV11-2 to TRBJ2-5; TRBD2 matches at 7 bases. Per germline, CDR1 SGHAT and CDR2 FQNNGV. The V gene end was trimmed by 1 base and the J gene end by 5 bases; junction bases not matched to a gene: 4. This CDR3 comprises 14 residues. The CDR3 nucleotides are TGTGCCAGCAGCTTAGGTTGGGGGGGGGAGACCCAGTACTTC. This translates into CASSLGWGGETQYF. Variable domain in full (rest from reference TRBV11-2 and TRBJ2-5): EAGVAQSPRYKIIEKRQSVAFWCNPISGHATLYWYQQILGQGPKLLIQFQNNGVVDDSQLPKDRFSAERLKGVDSTLKIQPAKLEDSAVYLCASSLGWGGETQYFGPGTRLLVL.

J is TRBJ1-6 and V is TRBV5-6; the match to TRBD1 covers 9 bases. The germline gives CDR1 SGHDT, CDR2 YYEEEE. V lost 4 bases and J lost 2; bases outside the gene matches: 4. This CDR3 contains 16 residues. The CDR3 DNA follows: TGTGCCAGCAGCATGGACAGGGGAACCTATAATTCACCCCTCCACTTT. Its translation: CASSMDRGTYNSPLHF.

The chain links TRBV9 to TRBJ2-2, with D possibly being TRBD2 (6 bases). Trimming removed 4 bases at V and 2 bases at J, with 12 bases between. CDR1 and CDR2 from the germline V gene are SGDLS and YYNGEE. CDR3 length: 15 residues. For the CDR3, the DNA is TGTGCCAGCAGCCCCGGGAGCCGTAACACCGGGGAGCTGTTTTTT. Its translation is CASSPGSRNTGELFF.

The rearrangement joins TRBV7-9 to TRBJ2-3, with D tentatively TRBD2 (7 bases). Germline-derived CDR1 and CDR2 are SEHNR and FQNEAQ (reference sequence). The CDR3 loop spans 16 amino acids. The germline V and J ends were trimmed by 1 base and 4 bases, with 15 bases remaining between them. This CDR3 reads CASSLVGAGEADTQYF. CDR3 bases: TGTGCCAGCAGCTTAGTGGGGGCGGGAGAGGCAGATACGCAGTATTTT. The whole variable domain, filled in from reference TRBV7-9 and TRBJ2-3, reads DTGVSQNPRHKITKRGQNVTFRCDPISEHNRLYWYRQTLGQGPEFLTYFQNEAQLEKSRLLSDRFSAERPKGSFSTLEIQRTEQGDSAMYLCASSLVGAGEADTQYFGPGTRLTVL.